The 14 T cell receptor beta chains below come from one sample, sequenced in a study of a mutant IDH1 vaccine in newly diagnosed glioma. Regarding time point: baseline, week 1 (first vaccination visit). The treatment here: pre-vaccination baseline after standard-of-care therapy. TCRdb's copy holds only in-frame clones and misses some; the assay was immunoSEQ multiplex PCR. The sample has about 66,000 clones; about 86% are singletons. The material sequenced was PBMCs, taken from a glioma patient treated with radiotherapy, temozolomide or both. These TCRs come from a man aged 30 to 39 with glioma.

The gene calls are TRBV5-1 and TRBJ2-7, with 7 nucleotides matching TRBD1. The V and J ends lost 0 bases and 2 bases, in that order; junction bases with no gene match: 2. In germline, CDR1 is SGHRS, CDR2 YFSETQ. The CDR3 consists of 14 residues. CDR3 in amino acids: CASSLAGTAYEQYF. CDR3 nucleotides: TGCGCCAGCAGCTTGGCCGGGACAGCCTACGAGCAGTACTTC.

The chain links TRBV6-5 to TRBJ2-3; no reliable D call. The CDR3 runs 15 residues. V was trimmed by 6 bases and J by 6 bases, leaving 19 bases between them. The germline gives CDR1 MNHEY, CDR2 SVGAGI. CDR3 coding DNA: TGTGCCAGCAGGATCCTTGGACGCCTGCTGGATACGCAGTATTTT. It encodes CASRILGRLLDTQYF.

This sequence joins TRBV19 and TRBJ2-3, with unresolved D. V shed 5 bases and J shed 0 bases, with 9 bases lying between them. CDR1 LNHDA and CDR2 SQIVND come from the germline V gene (reference sequence). This CDR3 has 14 residues. The CDR3 region has the DNA TGTGCCAGTAGTGTGGCGGCTAGCACAGATACGCAGTATTTT. Protein sequence: CASSVAASTDTQYF.

The V call is TRBV30, the J call TRBJ1-5; D not resolved. Germline loops: CDR1 GTSNPN, CDR2 SVGIG (reference sequence). CDR3 length: 13 residues. V was clipped by 0 bases and J by 4 bases, with 7 bases between them. This CDR3 is CAWSVLKNQPQHF. The CDR3 DNA follows: TGTGCCTGGAGTGTACTAAAGAATCAGCCCCAGCATTTT.

This sequence joins TRBV27 and TRBJ2-5; TRBD1 might be the D (5 bases). Germline-derived CDR1 and CDR2 are MNHEY and SMNVEV (reference sequence). The CDR3 length is 13 residues. The V end lost 3 bases, the J end lost 3 bases, and 8 bases lay between the germline ends. CDR3 loop: CASSFGAEETQYF. The CDR3 nucleotides are TGTGCCAGCAGTTTTGGGGCAGAAGAGACCCAGTACTTC.

The sample holds a few counts of this clone. The chain couples TRBV6-6 to TRBJ1-5; D unclear. Germline CDR1 reads MNHNY; CDR2 reads SVGAGI (reference sequence). This CDR3 has 14 amino acids. Trimming cost V 0 bases and J 9 bases, with 12 bases left between them. DNA for the CDR3: TGTGCCAGCAGTTACTCGATGGACCCCTGGCCCCAGCATTTT. Its protein product is CASSYSMDPWPQHF.

This clone has only a few counts. The J gene is TRBJ1-2, the V gene TRBV2, with D tentatively TRBD1 (5 bases). From germline, CDR1 is SNHLY and CDR2 FYNNEI. The CDR3 has 16 residues. V was shortened by 6 bases and J by 0 bases, with 17 bases between the two germline ends. The CDR3, as DNA: TGTGCCAGCAGGGGGACTCGAATGGTGACTAACTATGGCTACACCTTC. This translates into CASRGTRMVTNYGYTF.

The J gene is TRBJ2-5, the V gene TRBV11-2, with a possible D match to TRBD1 (6 bases). V was pared by 2 bases and J by 5 bases, with 15 bases between. Per germline, CDR1 SGHAT and CDR2 FQNNGV. The CDR3 totals 15 residues. CDR3 sequence (DNA): TGTGCCAGCAGCTTACAACAGGGTATACCGGAGACCCAGTACTTC. As protein: CASSLQQGIPETQYF.

V gene TRBV19 combines with J gene TRBJ2-6; D gene unclear. The CDR3 length is 17 residues. Trimming took off 5 bases at V and 1 base at J, with 15 bases between the two ends. CDR1 and CDR2 from the germline V gene are LNHDA and SQIVND (reference sequence). CDR3 nucleotides: TGTGCCAGTAGTCACATCATTGCAAATTCTGGGGCCAACGTCCTGACTTTC. It yields the protein CASSHIIANSGANVLTF.

The chain carries TRBV2 and TRBJ1-4; 7 bases line up with TRBD1. CDR3 length: 15 amino acids. V lost 7 bases and J lost 3; bases outside the gene matches: 8. Per the germline V gene, CDR1 is SNHLY and CDR2 is FYNNEI. CDR3: CASTTQGYANEKLFF. The DNA for the CDR3 is TGTGCCAGCACCACACAGGGGTATGCTAATGAAAAACTGTTTTTT. Full variable domain (outside the CDR3, taken from reference TRBV2 and TRBJ1-4): EPEVTQTPSHQVTQMGQEVILRCVPISNHLYFYWYRQILGQKVEFLVSFYNNEISEKSEIFDDQFSVERPDGSNFTLKIRSTKLEDSAMYFCASTTQGYANEKLFFGSGTQLSVL.

The chain links TRBV28 to TRBJ1-5; no definite D call. The length of the CDR3 is 11 residues. Germline V gene sequence: CDR1 MDHEN, CDR2 SYDVKM. The V gene lost 6 bases and the J gene lost 7 bases, with 7 bases spanning the gap. The CDR3 sequence: CASSLRQPQHF. In DNA, the CDR3 is TGTGCCAGCAGCCTCAGGCAGCCCCAGCATTTT.

This rearrangement joins TRBV6-4 to TRBJ1-6, with TRBD1 matching over 7 bases. The CDR3 is 15 residues long. CDR1 and CDR2 (germline): MRHNA, SNTAGT. The J segment lost 5 bases and the V segment lost 3 bases, leaving 4 bases of the junction unmatched. In nucleotides, the CDR3 is TGTGCCAGCAGTGAGCGACAGGGAAATAATTCACCCCTCCACTTT. Amino acids: CASSERQGNNSPLHF.

The table lists this clone with a few counts. This chain links TRBV11-2 with TRBJ1-5; tentatively, D is TRBD1 (6 bases). Germline CDR1 reads SGHAT; CDR2 reads FQNNGV. The CDR3 is 15 amino acids. V dropped 0 bases and J dropped 2 bases, with 8 bases sitting between them. The CDR3 protein is CASSLDRTGNQPQHF. CDR3 coding DNA: TGTGCCAGCAGCTTAGATAGGACAGGCAATCAGCCCCAGCATTTT.

This rearrangement joins TRBV11-2 to TRBJ2-6; the D is unclear. Germline V lookup: CDR1 SGHAT, CDR2 FQNNGV. The CDR3 runs 13 residues. Trimming cost V 7 bases and J 0 bases, with 4 bases left between them. The CDR3 DNA follows: TGTGCCAGCACCAACTCTGGGGCCAACGTCCTGACTTTC. This encodes CASTNSGANVLTF.